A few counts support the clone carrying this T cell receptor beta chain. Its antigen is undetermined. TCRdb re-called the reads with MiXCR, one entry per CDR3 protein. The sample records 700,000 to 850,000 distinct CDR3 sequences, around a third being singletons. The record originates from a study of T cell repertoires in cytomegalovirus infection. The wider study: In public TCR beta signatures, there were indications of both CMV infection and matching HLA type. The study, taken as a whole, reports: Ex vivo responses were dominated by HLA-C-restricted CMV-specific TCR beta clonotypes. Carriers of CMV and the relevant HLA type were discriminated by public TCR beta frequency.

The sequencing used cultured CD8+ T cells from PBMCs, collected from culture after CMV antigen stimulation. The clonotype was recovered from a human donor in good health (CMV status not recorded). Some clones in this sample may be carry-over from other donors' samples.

CDR3: CASSGTASNQPQHF. CDR3 bases: TGTGCCAGTAGTGGGACAGCTAGCAATCAGCCCCAGCATTTT. The chain joins TRBV19 to TRBJ1-5, with 7 bases lining up with TRBD1. CDR1 is LNHDA, CDR2 SQIVND, per germline (reference sequence). The CDR3 spans 14 residues. Trimming removed 5 bases from V and 0 bases from J; junction bases left unmatched: 1.